This T cell receptor (beta chain) emerged from a study of OX40 agonist ivuxolimab in advanced cancers. Study-wide context: Having had anti-PD-1, anti-PD-L1 or anti-CTLA-4 therapy before was allowed, and about 42% had some. Study-wide findings and caveats: CD4+ and CD8+ blood T cells expanded clonally by week 6 at 0.1 to 3.0 mg/kg. Relative to CD4+ cells, CD8+ T cells on average had more expanded clones. Among expanded peripheral T cells, antigen specificity went undetermined.

TCRdb's copy holds only in-frame clones and misses some; the assay was immunoSEQ multiplex PCR. The data contain approximately 99,000 clones, around 95% of them singletons. This CDR3 contains 12 residues. Germline CDR1 MNHEY, CDR2 SMNVEV (reference sequence). V was clipped by 5 bases and J by 6 bases, with 10 bases between them. With respect to this clone: Its antigen is not identified.

V gene TRBV27 combines with J gene TRBJ1-2, with unresolved D. The TCR originated in an adult with an advanced solid tumor such as melanoma, head and neck, liver or kidney cancer. The sequencing here drew on CD4+ or CD8+ T cells sorted from blood, taken in a trial of the OX40 agonist ivuxolimab. CDR3 nucleotide sequence: TGTGCCAGCAGTACCCCAGAGCATGGCTACACCTTC. Protein sequence: CASSTPEHGYTF.